This T cell receptor beta chain was sequenced for a study of blood T cell repertoires in COVID-19. Study-wide background: There were acute and convalescent COVID-19 samples, and they came from the United States, Italy and Spain.

This CDR3 has 15 amino acids. Germline lookup yields CDR1 SNHLY and CDR2 FYNNEI. V gave up 5 bases and J gave up 6 bases, with 18 bases separating them. Original handling: How many nucleated cells were present was estimated from reference gene primer amplification. Here immunoSEQ multiplex PCR was the method, and the copy in TCRdb shows in-frame clones only, minus some. That table furnishes V, J and clone size, whereas the DNA furnished D and trimming. The data hold over 400,000 clones, with 86% observed a single time. The chain couples TRBV2 to TRBJ2-3, with D possibly matching TRBD1 (6 bases). This clonotype originated in a woman aged 25 to 39 with active or convalescent COVID-19. The sequencing sample was made of peripheral blood. The CDR3 protein is CASSITGSEFDTQYF. CDR3 nucleotide sequence: TGTGCCAGCAGTATCACAGGGTCGGAGTTTGATACGCAGTATTTT. Complete variable domain (other parts from reference TRBV2 and TRBJ2-3): EPEVTQTPSHQVTQMGQEVILRCVPISNHLYFYWYRQILGQKVEFLVSFYNNEISEKSEIFDDQFSVERPDGSNFTLKIRSTKLEDSAMYFCASSITGSEFDTQYFGPGTRLTVL.